These T cell receptor beta chains were read from a single sample in a study of blood T cell repertoires in COVID-19. Sequencing used immunoSEQ multiplex PCR; TCRdb keeps in-frame clones, though not all of them. The table lists 75,000 to 90,000 clones, approximately 78% of them singletons. The material sequenced was peripheral blood. These receptors were collected from a man aged 60-69 years with COVID-19, enrolled during active disease. CDR3s include the opening cysteine and the closing phenylalanine or tryptophan. D genes are given only for firm matches. Size values are once, few and many counts, or a class for expanded clones, and some rows have none.

TRBJ2-7 TRBV3-1/TRBV3-2 TRBD1 . CASSQADREYF TGTGCCAGCAGCCAAGCGGACAGGGAGTACTTC
TRBJ1-3 TRBV2 TRBD1 . CASRTDRVHSGNTIYF TGTGCCAGCAGAACGGACAGGGTTCACTCTGGAAACACCATATATTTT
TRBJ2-1 TRBV7-9 TRBD2 . CASSGGTSRNEQFF TGTGCCAGCAGCGGGGGGACTAGCCGCAATGAGCAGTTCTTC
TRBJ1-2 TRBV6-4 . . CASSAGGSLYGYTF TGTGCCAGCAGTGCCGGGGGTAGTCTCTATGGCTACACCTTC
TRBJ1-2 TRBV4-2 . few CASSQDLRARGYTF TGTGCCAGCAGCCAAGATCTCCGAGCACGAGGCTACACCTTC
TRBJ2-7 TRBV5-1 TRBD2 . CASSYTSGGSYEQYF TGCGCCAGCAGCTATACTAGCGGGGGTTCCTACGAGCAGTACTTC
TRBJ2-7 TRBV30 TRBD2 . CAWSVHVWTSDYEQYF TGTGCCTGGAGTGTACATGTCTGGACTAGCGATTACGAGCAGTACTTC
TRBJ2-2 TRBV9 . . CASSVVVIGELFF TGTGCCAGCAGCGTAGTAGTGATCGGGGAGCTGTTTTTT
TRBJ2-3 TRBV5-1 TRBD2 . CASRPGGAGGTDTQYF TGCGCCAGCAGGCCAGGGGGAGCGGGAGGAACAGATACGCAGTATTTT
TRBJ1-6 TRBV5-1 TRBD1 few CASSRTGGERSPLHF TGCGCCAGCAGTCGGACAGGGGGCGAACGTTCACCCCTCCACTTT
TRBJ1-6 TRBV7-2 . few CASSFLPNSPLHF TGTGCCAGCAGCTTTCTACCTAATTCACCCCTCCACTTT
TRBJ1-5 TRBV28 . once CASSDRSNQPQHF TGTGCCAGCAGCGACAGGTCAAATCAGCCCCAGCATTTT
TRBJ2-7 TRBV6-2/TRBV6-3 TRBD2 . CASSQIGLAAAYEQYF TGTGCCAGCAGTCAGATAGGACTAGCGGCTGCATACGAGCAGTACTTC
TRBJ2-1 TRBV4-1 TRBD1 . CASTLRTGGEDFEQFF TGCGCCAGCACCCTCCGGACAGGGGGCGAGGACTTTGAGCAGTTCTTC
TRBJ2-3 TRBV5-1 . . CASSQRGADTQYF TGCGCCAGCAGTCAAAGGGGTGCAGATACGCAGTATTTT
TRBJ1-6 TRBV5-6 . . CASSLVGVYNSPLHF TGTGCCAGCAGCTTGGTAGGGGTCTATAATTCACCCCTCCACTTT
TRBJ1-2 TRBV28 . . CASSPTTGVLPLNYGYTF TGTGCCAGCAGCCCTACGACAGGCGTTCTTCCTCTTAACTATGGCTACACCTTC
TRBJ1-1 TRBV7-8 . . CASSRGGSNTEAFF TGTGCCAGCAGCCGCGGGGGATCGAACACTGAAGCTTTCTTT
TRBJ1-2 TRBV6-5 TRBD1 . CASSRRQGAPRGYTF TGTGCCAGCAGCCGGAGACAGGGGGCCCCCCGGGGCTACACCTTC
TRBJ2-1 TRBV5-6 TRBD2 once CASSLSTSGRNNEQFF TGTGCCAGCAGCCTATCGACTAGCGGGAGGAACAATGAGCAGTTCTTC
TRBJ1-1 TRBV6-1 TRBD1 once CASKEQGDHTEAFF TGTGCCAGCAAAGAACAGGGGGATCACACTGAAGCTTTCTTT
TRBJ2-1 TRBV15 . . CATSRDLGRGRDNEQFF TGTGCCACCAGCAGAGATCTGGGCAGGGGTCGAGACAATGAGCAGTTCTTC
TRBJ2-2 TRBV7-3 TRBD1 few CASSIDRGPGELFF TGTGCCAGCAGCATCGACAGGGGGCCCGGGGAGCTGTTTTTT
TRBJ2-3 TRBV19 TRBD1 . CASSTRTGSTDTQYF TGTGCCAGTAGTACCAGGACAGGGAGCACAGATACGCAGTATTTT
TRBJ2-2 TRBV11-3 . . CASSFSGDTGELFF TGTGCCAGCAGCTTCAGTGGTGACACCGGGGAGCTGTTTTTT
TRBJ1-3 TRBV7-2 TRBD1 . CASSGQVHSGNTIYF TGTGCCAGCAGCGGACAGGTTCACTCTGGAAACACCATATATTTT
TRBJ2-4 TRBV6-5 . . CASRRTAEAKNIQYF TGTGCCAGCAGAAGGACTGCCGAAGCCAAAAACATTCAGTACTTC
TRBJ2-3 TRBV5-4 TRBD2 . CASSLGTSGGLTDTQYF TGTGCCAGCAGCTTAGGGACTAGCGGGGGCCTCACAGATACGCAGTATTTT
TRBJ1-4 TRBV11-3 TRBD1 once CASSRRGAGTGSDKLFF TGTGCCAGCAGCCGCAGAGGAGCCGGGACAGGGTCGGACAAACTGTTTTTT
TRBJ2-3 TRBV4-1 TRBD2 . CASSQEAGGGTDTQYF TGCGCCAGCAGCCAAGAAGCGGGAGGAGGCACAGATACGCAGTATTTT
TRBJ2-7 TRBV5-1 . . CASSTGAQGEQYF TGCGCCAGCAGCACGGGAGCCCAGGGCGAGCAGTACTTC